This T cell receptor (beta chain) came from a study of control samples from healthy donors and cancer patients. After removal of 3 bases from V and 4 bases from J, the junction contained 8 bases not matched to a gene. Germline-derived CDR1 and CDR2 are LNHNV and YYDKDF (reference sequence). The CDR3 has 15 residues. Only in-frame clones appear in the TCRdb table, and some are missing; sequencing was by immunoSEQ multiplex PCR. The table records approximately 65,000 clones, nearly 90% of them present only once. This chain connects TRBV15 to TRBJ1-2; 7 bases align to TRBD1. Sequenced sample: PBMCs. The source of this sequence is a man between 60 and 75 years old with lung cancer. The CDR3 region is CATSSPDRLLYGYTF. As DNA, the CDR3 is TGTGCCACCAGCAGCCCGGACAGGCTGCTCTATGGCTACACCTTC. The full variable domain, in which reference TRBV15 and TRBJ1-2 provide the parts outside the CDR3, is DAMVIQNPRYQVTQFGKPVTLSCSQTLNHNVMYWYQQKSSQAPKLLFHYYDKDFNNEADTPDNFQSRRPNTSFCFLDIRSPGLGDTAMYLCATSSPDRLLYGYTFGSGTRLTVV.